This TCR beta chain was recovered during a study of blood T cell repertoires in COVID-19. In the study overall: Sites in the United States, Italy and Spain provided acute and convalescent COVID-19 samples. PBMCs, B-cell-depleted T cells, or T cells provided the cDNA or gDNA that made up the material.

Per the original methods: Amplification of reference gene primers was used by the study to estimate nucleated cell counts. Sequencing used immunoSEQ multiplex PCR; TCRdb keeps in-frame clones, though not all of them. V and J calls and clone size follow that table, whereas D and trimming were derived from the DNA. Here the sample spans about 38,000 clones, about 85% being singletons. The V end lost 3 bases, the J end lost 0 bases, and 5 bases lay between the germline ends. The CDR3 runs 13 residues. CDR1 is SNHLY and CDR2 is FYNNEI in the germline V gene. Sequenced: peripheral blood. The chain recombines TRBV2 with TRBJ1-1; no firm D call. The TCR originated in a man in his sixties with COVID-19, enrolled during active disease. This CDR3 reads CASSEQVNTEAFF. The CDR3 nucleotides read TGTGCCAGCAGTGAGCAGGTGAACACTGAAGCTTTCTTT.